This T cell receptor (beta chain) was observed in a study of metastatic and nonmetastatic thyroid tumors. Whole-study results and caveats: In both blood and tumor samples, TCR beta diversity was reported significantly higher for malignant than benign nodules.

Before thyroid surgery, none of the patients had received any treatment. This clone occurred many times. Antigen unknown. The CDR3 is 13 amino acids. Germline-derived CDR1 and CDR2 are SEHNR and FQNEAQ (reference sequence). V lost 11 bases and J 5 bases, leaving 18 bases between the germline ends. Source study methods: Researchers built a distant-metastasis classifier for papillary thyroid cancer that drew on CDR3 differences across clinicopathological groups. TCRdb recomputed clones from the PCR reads via MiXCR. TCRdb, not the original authors, processed these V and J calls. The top ten clones hold 3.5% to 5% of a sample with about 49,000 clones, 20% to 25% of them seen once.

Material for sequencing was blood. V and J are TRBV7-9 and TRBJ1-1; D is unclear. The TCR originated in a female donor with papillary thyroid cancer or a benign thyroid nodule (not recorded which). Some clones in this sample may be carry-over from other donors' samples. The CDR3 reads CASREVLGTEAFF. CDR3 sequence (DNA): TGTGCCTCAAGGGAGGTATTGGGGACTGAAGCTTTCTTT.